The entry that follows covers one T cell receptor (beta chain) sequence. These data originate in a study of control samples from healthy donors and cancer patients. The protocol was immunoSEQ multiplex PCR, while the TCRdb copy is restricted to in-frame clones and leaves out a portion. The table has 150,000 to 200,000 clones, approximately 95% seen once. The source is a young man in good health. Sequenced input: blood.

The CDR3 DNA reads TGTGCCACCAGTGATTTGCTGCGTGACGATACGCAGTATTTT. It is translated as CATSDLLRDDTQYF. This rearrangement joins TRBV24-1 to TRBJ2-3; D gene ambiguous. Per germline, CDR1 KGHDR and CDR2 SFDVKD. Trimming took 0 bases from V and 6 from J, leaving 9 bases between them. The CDR3 totals 14 residues.